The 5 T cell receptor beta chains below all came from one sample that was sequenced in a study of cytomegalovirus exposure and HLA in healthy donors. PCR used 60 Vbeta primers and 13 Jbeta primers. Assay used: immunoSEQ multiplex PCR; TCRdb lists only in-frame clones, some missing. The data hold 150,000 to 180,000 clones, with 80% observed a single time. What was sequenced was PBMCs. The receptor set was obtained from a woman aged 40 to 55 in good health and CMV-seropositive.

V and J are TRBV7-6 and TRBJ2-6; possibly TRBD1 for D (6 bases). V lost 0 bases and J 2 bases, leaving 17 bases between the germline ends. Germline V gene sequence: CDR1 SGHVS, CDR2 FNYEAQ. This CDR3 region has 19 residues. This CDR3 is CASSLALGRGPPGANVLTF. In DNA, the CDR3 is TGTGCCAGCAGCTTAGCGCTCGGCAGGGGCCCCCCTGGGGCCAACGTCCTGACTTTC.

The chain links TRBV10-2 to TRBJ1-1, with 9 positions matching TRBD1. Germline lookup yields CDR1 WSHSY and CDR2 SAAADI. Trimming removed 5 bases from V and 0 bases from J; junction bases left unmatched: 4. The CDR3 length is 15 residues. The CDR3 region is CASSLDRGMNTEAFF. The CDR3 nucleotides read TGCGCCAGCAGTTTGGACAGGGGCATGAACACTGAAGCTTTCTTT.

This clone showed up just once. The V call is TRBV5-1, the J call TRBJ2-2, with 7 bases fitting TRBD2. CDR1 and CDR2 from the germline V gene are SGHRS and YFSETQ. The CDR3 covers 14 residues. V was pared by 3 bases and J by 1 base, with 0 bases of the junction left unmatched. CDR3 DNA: TGCGCCAGCAGCTCTAGCGGGAACACCGGGGAGCTGTTTTTT. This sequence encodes CASSSSGNTGELFF.

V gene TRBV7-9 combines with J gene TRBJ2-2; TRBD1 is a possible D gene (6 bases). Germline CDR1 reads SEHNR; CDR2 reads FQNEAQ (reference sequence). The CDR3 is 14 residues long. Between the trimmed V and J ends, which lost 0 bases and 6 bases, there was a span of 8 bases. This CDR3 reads CASSLAGTSGELFF. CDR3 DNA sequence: TGTGCCAGCAGCTTAGCCGGGACATCCGGGGAGCTGTTTTTT. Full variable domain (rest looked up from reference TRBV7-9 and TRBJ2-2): DTGVSQNPRHKITKRGQNVTFRCDPISEHNRLYWYRQTLGQGPEFLTYFQNEAQLEKSRLLSDRFSAERPKGSFSTLEIQRTEQGDSAMYLCASSLAGTSGELFFGEGSRLTVL.

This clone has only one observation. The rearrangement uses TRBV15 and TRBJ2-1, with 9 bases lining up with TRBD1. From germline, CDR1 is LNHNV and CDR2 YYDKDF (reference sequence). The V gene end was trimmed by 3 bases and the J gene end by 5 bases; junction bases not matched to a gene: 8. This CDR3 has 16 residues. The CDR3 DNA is TGTGCCACCAGCAGGGCCGGGACAGGGCGACACAATGAGCAGTTCTTC. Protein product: CATSRAGTGRHNEQFF.